This T cell receptor (beta chain) was profiled in a study of T cell responses to AZD1222 COVID-19 vaccine. Broader study findings: Repertoires were obtained only post-peak T cell response.

The protocol was immunoSEQ multiplex PCR, while the TCRdb copy is restricted to in-frame clones and leaves out a portion. This repertoire shows around 70,000 clones, around 79% found once; its top ten account for roughly 25%. As concerns this clone: Its specificity is not known.

The length of the CDR3 is 12 residues. The ends were cut back, 10 bases at V and 3 bases at J, with 13 bases in the middle. Germline CDR1 reads LNHDA; CDR2 reads SQIVND (reference sequence). Sequencing used peripheral blood, obtained on day 0 of MenACWY control vaccination. The rearrangement joins TRBV19 to TRBJ2-7; D possibly uses TRBD1 or TRBD2 (5 bases each). The receptor comes from an adult in good health. CDR3 nucleotide sequence: TGTGCCACCCGGGACCTAGACTACGAGCAGTACTTC. As protein: CATRDLDYEQYF.